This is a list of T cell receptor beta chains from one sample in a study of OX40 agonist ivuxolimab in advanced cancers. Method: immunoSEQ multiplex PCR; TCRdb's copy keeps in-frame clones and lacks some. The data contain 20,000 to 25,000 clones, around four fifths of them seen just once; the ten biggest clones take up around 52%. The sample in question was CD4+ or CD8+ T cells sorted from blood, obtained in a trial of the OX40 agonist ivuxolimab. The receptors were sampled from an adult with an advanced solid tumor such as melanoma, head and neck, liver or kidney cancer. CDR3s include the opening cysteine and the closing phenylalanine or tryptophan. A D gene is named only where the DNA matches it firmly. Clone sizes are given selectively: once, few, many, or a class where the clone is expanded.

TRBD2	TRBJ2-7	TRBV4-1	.	CASRDERGSEQYF	TGCGCCAGCAGGGACGAGCGGGGTAGTGAACAGTACTTC
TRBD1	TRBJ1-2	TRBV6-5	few	CASSYGWTGDGYTF	TGTGCCAGCAGTTACGGGTGGACAGGGGATGGCTACACCTTC
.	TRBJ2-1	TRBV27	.	CASSSRDLSSYNEQFF	TGTGCCAGCAGTTCCCGGGACCTCTCGAGCTACAATGAGCAGTTCTTC
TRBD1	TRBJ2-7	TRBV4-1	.	CASSQRQGEFYEQYF	TGCGCCAGCAGCCAGAGACAGGGGGAGTTCTACGAGCAGTACTTC
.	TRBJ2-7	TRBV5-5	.	CASSPGAGGVYEQYF	TGTGCCAGCAGCCCGGGCGCAGGGGGGGTCTACGAGCAGTACTTC
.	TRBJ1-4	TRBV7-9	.	CASSSGTGTSGEKLFF	TGTGCCAGCAGCTCCGGGACGGGGACCTCGGGTGAAAAACTGTTTTTT
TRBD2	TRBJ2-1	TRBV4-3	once	CASSVSGGAWDNEQFF	TGCGCCAGCAGCGTTAGCGGGGGGGCATGGGACAATGAGCAGTTCTTC
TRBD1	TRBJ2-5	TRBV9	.	CASSHPGQRETQYF	TGTGCCAGCAGCCACCCGGGACAGAGAGAGACCCAGTACTTC
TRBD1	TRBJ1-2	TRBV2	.	CASGGGQLLNYGYTF	TGTGCCAGCGGCGGGGGACAGCTGCTTAACTATGGCTACACCTTC
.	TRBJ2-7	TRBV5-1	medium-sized	CASSFSGAREQYF	TGCGCCAGCAGCTTTAGCGGCGCGCGAGAGCAGTACTTC
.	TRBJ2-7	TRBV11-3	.	CASNIQDNSYEQYF	TGTGCCAGCAACATTCAGGACAACTCCTACGAGCAGTACTTC
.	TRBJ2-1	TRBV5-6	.	CASSLAEGGYNEQFF	TGTGCCAGCAGCTTGGCGGAGGGGGGCTACAATGAGCAGTTCTTC
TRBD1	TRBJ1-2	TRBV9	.	CASSVSSGGVYGYTF	TGTGCCAGCAGCGTGTCCTCAGGGGGCGTCTATGGCTACACCTTC
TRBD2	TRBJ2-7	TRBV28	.	CASSSGTSGPPYEQYF	TGTGCCAGCAGTTCCGGGACTAGCGGCCCTCCGTACGAGCAGTACTTC
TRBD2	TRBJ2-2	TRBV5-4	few	CASSFGLAGGPGELFF	TGTGCCAGCAGCTTCGGACTAGCGGGAGGGCCCGGGGAGCTGTTTTTT
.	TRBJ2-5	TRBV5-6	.	CASSLGPPRNQETQYF	TGTGCCAGCAGCTTGGGCCCCCCTAGAAACCAAGAGACCCAGTACTTC
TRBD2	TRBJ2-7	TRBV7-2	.	CASSLVGPAGDEQYF	TGTGCCAGCAGCTTAGTTGGTCCAGCGGGAGACGAGCAGTACTTC
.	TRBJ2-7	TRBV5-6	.	CASSRTDSYEQYF	TGTGCCAGCAGCCGCACTGATTCCTACGAGCAGTACTTC
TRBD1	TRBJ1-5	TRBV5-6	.	CASSLGTGWGNQPQHF	TGTGCCAGCAGCCTTGGGACAGGGTGGGGCAATCAGCCCCAGCATTTT
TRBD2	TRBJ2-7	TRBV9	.	CASSVAPFGGGPYEQYF	TGTGCCAGCAGCGTAGCACCCTTTGGGGGAGGGCCCTACGAGCAGTACTTC
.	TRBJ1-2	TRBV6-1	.	CASSETGPSYGYTF	TGTGCCAGCAGTGAAACAGGGCCCAGCTATGGCTACACCTTC
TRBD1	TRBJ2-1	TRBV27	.	CASSLYGTGVHEQFF	TGTGCCAGCAGTTTATACGGGACAGGGGTCCATGAGCAGTTCTTC
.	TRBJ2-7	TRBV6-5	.	CASSWLLGTSSYEQYF	TGTGCCAGCAGTTGGCTCCTAGGGACTTCCTCCTACGAGCAGTACTTC
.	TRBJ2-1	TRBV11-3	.	CASSPGDTIDEQFF	TGTGCCAGCAGCCCGGGGGATACGATTGATGAGCAGTTCTTC
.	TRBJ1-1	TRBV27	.	CASSWRENTEAFF	TGTGCCAGCAGTTGGAGAGAGAACACTGAAGCTTTCTTT
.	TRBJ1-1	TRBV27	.	CASSSDGWTEAFF	TGTGCCAGCAGTTCGGACGGGTGGACTGAAGCTTTCTTT
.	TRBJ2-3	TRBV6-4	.	CASSESSTDTQYF	TGTGCCAGCAGTGAGTCTAGCACAGATACGCAGTATTTT
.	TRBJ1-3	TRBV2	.	CASSVDMHSGNTIYF	TGTGCCAGCAGTGTTGACATGCACTCTGGAAACACCATATATTTT
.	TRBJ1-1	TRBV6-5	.	CASRTGNTEAFF	TGTGCCAGCAGAACAGGGAACACTGAAGCTTTCTTT
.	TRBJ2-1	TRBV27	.	CASSFRGSYNEQFF	TGTGCCAGCAGTTTCAGGGGCTCCTACAATGAGCAGTTCTTC
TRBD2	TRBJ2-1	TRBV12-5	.	CASGLRGASYNEQFF	TGTGCTAGTGGTCTGCGGGGGGCCTCCTACAATGAGCAGTTCTTC
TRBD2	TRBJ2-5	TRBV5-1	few	CASSLGLAGVGKTQYF	TGCGCCAGCAGCTTGGGACTAGCGGGAGTCGGAAAGACCCAGTACTTC
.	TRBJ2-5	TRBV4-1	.	CAGSQLGNNQETQYF	TGCGCCGGCAGCCAATTGGGGAACAACCAAGAGACCCAGTACTTC
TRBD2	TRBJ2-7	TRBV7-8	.	CASIPRAGASYEQYF	TGTGCCAGCATCCCTCGAGCGGGGGCCTCCTACGAGCAGTACTTC
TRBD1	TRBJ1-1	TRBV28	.	CASSSSGTDDEAFF	TGTGCCAGCAGTTCGTCCGGGACAGATGATGAAGCTTTCTTT
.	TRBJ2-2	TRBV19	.	CASSITRDTGELFF	TGTGCCAGTAGTATAACTCGGGACACCGGGGAGCTGTTTTTT
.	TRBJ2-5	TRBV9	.	CASSPGETQYF	TGTGCCAGCAGCCCGGGGGAGACCCAGTACTTC
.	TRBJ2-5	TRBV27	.	CASSLSTGSQETQYF	TGTGCCAGCAGTTTATCTACAGGCTCGCAAGAGACCCAGTACTTC
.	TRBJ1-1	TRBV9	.	CASSVGGGDTEAFF	TGTGCCAGCAGCGTTGGGGGAGGGGACACTGAAGCTTTCTTT
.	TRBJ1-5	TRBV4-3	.	CASSQVGHNQPQHF	TGCGCCAGCAGCCAAGTGGGTCATAATCAGCCCCAGCATTTT
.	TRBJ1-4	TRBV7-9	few	CASSLVSPLRRREKLFF	TGTGCCAGCAGCTTAGTCTCACCGTTACGTCGTCGGGAAAAACTGTTTTTT
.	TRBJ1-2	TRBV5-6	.	CASSLDRSRLVTF	TGTGCCAGCAGCTTGGATCGCAGCCGCCTTGTCACCTTC
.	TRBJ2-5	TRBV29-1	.	CSVETGGASQETQYF	TGCAGCGTTGAAACAGGGGGGGCTTCTCAAGAGACCCAGTACTTC
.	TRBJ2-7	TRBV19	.	CASSMESSGYEQYF	TGTGCCAGTAGTATGGAGAGTTCCGGCTACGAGCAGTACTTC
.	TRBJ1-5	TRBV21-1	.	CASSNPGQGDNQPQHF	TGTGCCAGCAGCAACCCGGGACAGGGGGACAATCAGCCCCAGCATTTT
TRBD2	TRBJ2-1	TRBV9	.	CASSASGGGPDEQFF	TGTGCCAGCAGCGCCTCGGGGGGGGGCCCCGATGAGCAGTTCTTC
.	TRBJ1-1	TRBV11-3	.	CASSPRDEATEAFF	TGTGCCAGCAGCCCCCGGGACGAGGCCACTGAAGCTTTCTTT
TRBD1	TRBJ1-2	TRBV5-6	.	CASSLGTGVPYGYTF	TGTGCCAGCAGCTTGGGGACAGGAGTTCCCTATGGCTACACCTTC
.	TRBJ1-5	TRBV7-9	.	CATSGVASNQPQHF	TGTGCCACCAGCGGGGTCGCTAGCAATCAGCCCCAGCATTTT
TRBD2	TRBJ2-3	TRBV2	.	CASSTLAGGEDTQYF	TGTGCCAGCAGTACACTAGCGGGAGGGGAAGATACGCAGTATTTT
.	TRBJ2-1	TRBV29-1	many	CSVENSIQDEQFF	TGCAGCGTTGAGAACTCAATCCAGGATGAGCAGTTCTTC
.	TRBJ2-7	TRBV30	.	CAWTDKDYEQYF	TGTGCCTGGACAGACAAGGACTACGAGCAGTACTTC
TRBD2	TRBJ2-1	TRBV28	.	CASSLSGGYNEQFF	TGTGCCAGCAGTTTAAGCGGGGGGTACAATGAGCAGTTCTTC